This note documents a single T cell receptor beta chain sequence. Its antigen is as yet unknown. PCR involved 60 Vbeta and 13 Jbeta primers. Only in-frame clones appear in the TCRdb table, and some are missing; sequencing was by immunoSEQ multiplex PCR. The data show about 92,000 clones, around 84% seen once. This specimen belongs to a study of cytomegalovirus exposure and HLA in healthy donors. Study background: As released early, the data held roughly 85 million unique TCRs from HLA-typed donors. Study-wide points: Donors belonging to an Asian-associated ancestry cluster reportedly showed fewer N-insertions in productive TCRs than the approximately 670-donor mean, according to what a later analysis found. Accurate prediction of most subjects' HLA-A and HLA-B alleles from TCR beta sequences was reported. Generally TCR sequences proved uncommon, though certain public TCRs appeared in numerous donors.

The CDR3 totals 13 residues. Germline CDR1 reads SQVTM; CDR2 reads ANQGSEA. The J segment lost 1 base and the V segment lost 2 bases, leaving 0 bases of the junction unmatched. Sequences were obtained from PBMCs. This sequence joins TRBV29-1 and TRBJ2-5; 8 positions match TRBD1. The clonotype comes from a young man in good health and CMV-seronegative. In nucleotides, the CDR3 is TGCAGCGTTGAAACAGGGGGCCAAGAGACCCAGTACTTC. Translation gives CSVETGGQETQYF. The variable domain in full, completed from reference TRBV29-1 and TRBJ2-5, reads SAVISQKPSRDICQRGTSLTIQCQVDSQVTMMFWYRQQPGQSLTLIATANQGSEATYESGFVIDKFPISRPNLTFSTLTVSNMSPEDSSIYLCSVETGGQETQYFGPGTRLLVL.